Following are 6 T cell receptor beta chains from one sample sequenced in a study of CD8 T cell repertoires and HIV-1 epitope variants. Their cognate antigens are unknown. The table came from immunoSEQ multiplex PCR; TCRdb's copy has only in-frame clones and leaves some out. The profile shows approximately 2,900 clones, around 73% of them singletons. The material sequenced was cultured CD8+ T cells derived from PBMCs. All receptors derive from a male donor with HIV.

V usage is TRBV7-2 and J usage is TRBJ2-7; 8 bases fit TRBD2. Germline V gene lookup returns CDR1 SGHTA and CDR2 FQGNSA. V lost 5 bases and J lost 2; bases outside the gene matches: 11. This CDR3 is 16 amino acids long. The CDR3 nucleotides read TGTGCCAGCAGCCCACGACCTAGCGGGTTCGCCTACGAGCAGTACTTC. It translates to CASSPRPSGFAYEQYF.

This clone was seen just once. The V gene is TRBV6-6, the J gene TRBJ1-1; 7 bases are a match to TRBD1. From germline, CDR1 is MNHNY and CDR2 SVGAGI (reference sequence). The CDR3 sequence is 13 residues long. V shed 7 bases, J shed 1 base, and the junction held 3 bases outside the gene matches. The CDR3 sequence is CASINRGNTEAFF. CDR3 nucleotide sequence: TGTGCCAGCATCAACAGGGGGAACACTGAAGCTTTCTTT.

The gene calls are TRBV4-3 and TRBJ1-2; the D gene is possibly TRBD1 (6 bases). Deletions cut 0 bases from V and 3 bases from J, with 17 bases between. CDR1 LGHNA and CDR2 YSLEER come from the germline V gene. The CDR3 is made up of 17 amino acids. In nucleotides, the CDR3 is TGCGCCAGCAGCCAAGAGGTCGGGCAGGGGTTGTACTATGGCTACACCTTC. It is translated as CASSQEVGQGLYYGYTF.

This chain's CDR3 is CASSDFGEQYF. In nucleotides, the CDR3 is TGCGCCAGCAGTGATTTCGGAGAGCAGTACTTC. The V and J genes are TRBV10-1 and TRBJ2-7; no definite D call. The CDR3 has 11 amino acids. Germline assignment: CDR1 WNHNN and CDR2 SYGVQD (reference sequence). V was clipped by 3 bases and J by 7 bases, with 7 bases between them.

CDR3 region: CASSLYPGAYEQYF. CDR3 nucleotide sequence: TGTGCCAGCAGCTTATATCCGGGAGCTTACGAGCAGTACTTC. This sequence joins TRBV7-2 and TRBJ2-7; D may be TRBD2 (6 bases). Germline V gene data show CDR1 as SGHTA and CDR2 as FQGNSA. Trimming took off 2 bases at V and 4 bases at J, with 12 bases between the two ends. The CDR3 runs 14 residues.

This chain links TRBV4-3 with TRBJ2-1; 11 bases are a match to TRBD2. This CDR3 has 18 amino acids. Unmatched junction bases numbered 11, after V lost 0 bases and J lost 7 bases. The germline gives CDR1 LGHNA, CDR2 YSLEER. CDR3 region: CASSQEVPLAGGPNEQFF. As DNA, the CDR3 is TGCGCCAGCAGCCAAGAAGTCCCCCTAGCGGGGGGTCCAAATGAGCAGTTCTTC.